This T cell receptor (beta chain) was recovered during a study of post-analysis software for immune sequencing data. In the study overall: Clinical courses comprised relapsing-remitting, secondary progressive and progressive-relapsing multiple sclerosis. The study, taken as a whole, reports: People with multiple sclerosis had a significantly lower normalized Chao1 diversity than controls did. Roughly 5 TRBV segments, TRBV5-6, TRBV5-1 and TRBV20-1 among them, were found more frequent in patients than controls. Strong co-clustering by F measure was evident for samples that had been prepared in the same batch.

CDR3 size: 14 residues. Germline CDR1 and CDR2: MGHDK and SYGVNS. V gave up 3 bases and J gave up 7 bases, with 10 bases separating them. As to this clonotype: Its antigen is as yet unknown.

Unique molecular identifiers had been added to the TCR beta cDNA libraries. The authors obtained 500,000 or so cDNA molecules from roughly 1 to 10 million T cells. TCRdb re-called the PCR reads with MiXCR, one entry per CDR3 protein. Of approximately 770,000 distinct CDR3 sequences in the sample, about half were seen once. Sequenced material: blood. The chain combines TRBV25-1 with TRBJ1-6; tentatively, D is TRBD1 (6 bases). This sequence was found in a girl aged 10 to 17 with multiple sclerosis. CDR3 bases: TGTGCCAGCAGTGAGACAGGTTTGAATTCACCCCTCCACTTT. As protein: CASSETGLNSPLHF.